These 26 T cell receptor beta chains were sequenced from one sample in a study of T cells and Merkel cell carcinoma outcomes. The method was immunoSEQ multiplex PCR; TCRdb's version includes in-frame clones alone and lacks a portion of them. The data hold some 910 clones, with 90% observed a single time. Sequences were obtained from tumor tissue from Merkel cell carcinoma. The receptors were sampled from a human donor with Merkel cell carcinoma.

A note on this clone: A junction end diverges from the germline sequence, so it may reflect a read error. Other DNA sequences from this sample encode an identical CDR3 as well. V gene TRBV6-5 combines with J gene TRBJ2-7; 9 positions match TRBD1. This CDR3 contains 14 residues. Per the germline V gene, CDR1 is MNHEY and CDR2 is SVGAGI. CDR3 in DNA: TGTGCCAGCAGTCTCCGGGACAGGGACTACGAGCAATACTTC. Amino acid sequence: CASSLRDRDYEQYF.

V and J are TRBV11-3 and TRBJ2-3; D might be TRBD2 (7 bases). V gave up 3 bases and J gave up 3 bases, with 16 bases separating them. The CDR3 runs 16 residues. CDR1 is SGHNT, CDR2 YENEEA, per germline. Here the CDR3 DNA reads TGTGCCAGCAGCTTGGGGGGGCAGGAACCTACAGATACGCAGTATTTT. As protein: CASSLGGQEPTDTQYF.

The rearrangement joins TRBV7-9 to TRBJ2-1; 9 bases are shared with TRBD1. J was trimmed by 8 bases and V by 3 bases; bases with no gene match: 5. The CDR3 runs 14 residues. In germline, CDR1 is SEHNR, CDR2 FQNEAQ (reference sequence). CDR3 sequence: CASSFVQGAYEQFF. DNA of the CDR3: TGTGCCAGCAGCTTTGTACAGGGGGCATATGAGCAGTTCTTC.

The chain employs TRBV2 and TRBJ1-1; no clear D gene. The CDR3 extends over 12 amino acids. CDR1 and CDR2 from the germline V gene are SNHLY and FYNNEI. V lost 4 bases and J lost 11, with 14 bases in between. This CDR3 is CASSVLRWWAFF. The CDR3 DNA reads TGTGCCAGCAGTGTTTTGCGGTGGTGGGCTTTCTTT. Drawing the rest from reference TRBV2 and TRBJ1-1, the complete variable domain is EPEVTQTPSHQVTQMGQEVILRCVPISNHLYFYWYRQILGQKVEFLVSFYNNEISEKSEIFDDQFSVERPDGSNFTLKIRSTKLEDSAMYFCASSVLRWWAFFGQGTRLTVV.

The chain uses TRBV12-1 and TRBJ2-2. TRBV12-1 is a documented pseudogene. The CDR3 is 15 residues long. The CDR3 bases are TGTGCCAGCGGGAGGGAGAGGGGGCCCACCGGGGAGCTGTTTTTT. As protein: CASGRERGPTGELFF.

This chain joins TRBV11-2 and TRBJ2-3; the D gene could be TRBD1 or TRBD2 (5 bases each). Germline V gene sequence: CDR1 SGHAT, CDR2 FQNNGV. V was shortened by 1 base and J by 0 bases, with 8 bases between the two germline ends. The CDR3 is made up of 15 amino acids. CDR3 DNA: TGTGCCAGCAGCTTAGTTGGGGGAAGCACAGATACGCAGTATTTT. It encodes CASSLVGGSTDTQYF.

This chain connects TRBV6-1 to TRBJ1-5, with 10 bases matching TRBD1. V was pared by 6 bases and J by 7 bases, with 6 bases of the junction left unmatched. Germline V gives CDR1 MNHNS, CDR2 SASEGT. This CDR3 has 14 residues. CDR3 coding DNA: TGTGCCAGCAGCCTGGGGACAGGGGACCAGCCCCAGCATTTT. It specifies CASSLGTGDQPQHF.

On this clone itself: At one of its ends the junction is not consistent with the germline gene, which may arise from a read error. DNA for the CDR3: TGTGTCAGCAGCTTAGGTAGTGCTGGAGAGACCCAGTACTTC. It encodes CVSSLGSAGETQYF. The rearrangement uses TRBV7-2 and TRBJ2-5; D unclear. The CDR3 is made up of 14 amino acids. Germline V gene data show CDR1 as SGHTA and CDR2 as FQGNSA. Full variable domain (rest looked up from reference TRBV7-2 and TRBJ2-5): GAGVSQSPSNKVTEKGKDVELRCDPISGHTALYWYRQSLGQGLEFLIYFQGNSAPDKSGLPSDRFSAERTGGSVSTLTIQRTQQEDSAVYLCVSSLGSAGETQYFGPGTRLLVL.

The V gene is TRBV4-3, the J gene TRBJ2-1, with TRBD2 identical over 10 bases. With V trimmed by 3 bases and J by 4 bases, 6 bases remained unmatched. The V gene's germline CDR1 is LGHNA and CDR2 YSLEER. The CDR3 spans 16 residues. CDR3 loop: CASSHRTSGVYNEQFF. As DNA, the CDR3 is TGCGCCAGCAGCCACAGGACTAGCGGCGTATACAATGAGCAGTTCTTC.

This clone was seen a single time. This chain uses TRBV19 with TRBJ2-6; 10 positions match TRBD1. The CDR3 has 19 residues. With 2 bases clipped from V and 4 bases from J, the junction kept 11 bases outside the gene matches. Germline-derived CDR1 and CDR2 are LNHDA and SQIVND (reference sequence). CDR3 coding DNA: TGTGCCAGTAGTATAAAACGAGGGACAGGGGTTTCAGGGGCCAACGTCCTGACTTTC. Protein product: CASSIKRGTGVSGANVLTF.

The V and J genes are TRBV7-9 and TRBJ2-1; TRBD2 might be the D (6 bases). V was clipped by 4 bases and J by 7 bases, with 11 bases between them. Germline CDR1 SEHNR, CDR2 FQNEAQ (reference sequence). This CDR3 has 13 residues. The CDR3 sequence is CASSSGRGNEQFF. The CDR3 nucleotides read TGTGCCAGCAGCTCGGGACGGGGGAATGAGCAGTTCTTC.

The gene calls are TRBV6-1 and TRBJ2-6, with D maybe TRBD1 (6 bases). Trimming removed 9 bases at V and 12 bases at J, with 21 bases between. Germline CDR1 MNHNS, CDR2 SASEGT. The CDR3 runs to 14 residues. CDR3 coding DNA: TGTGCCAGTTCAGGGGAACAGGCCTTCTCCGTCCTGACTTTC. Residues: CASSGEQAFSVLTF.

The chain carries TRBV4-1 and TRBJ2-7; D is uncertain. V lost 1 base to trimming and J lost 0 bases, with 7 bases between them. This CDR3 has 14 residues. Germline CDR1 MGHRA, CDR2 YSYEKL. CDR3 nucleotides: TGCGCCAGCAGCCAAGGCGGCAACTCCTACGAGCAGTACTTC. Its translation is CASSQGGNSYEQYF.

The sample holds one count of this clone. This sequence joins TRBV5-1 and TRBJ1-1, with D possibly matching TRBD1 (5 bases). This CDR3 comprises 14 residues. V was clipped by 3 bases and J by 1 base, with 10 bases between them. Germline values: CDR1 SGHRS, CDR2 YFSETQ. The CDR3 loop is CASSSDSPNTEAFF. Here the CDR3 DNA reads TGCGCCAGCAGCTCCGACAGCCCGAACACTGAAGCTTTCTTT. Using reference TRBV5-1 and TRBJ1-1 for the parts outside the CDR3, the full variable domain is KAGVTQTPRYLIKTRGQQVTLSCSPISGHRSVSWYQQTPGQGLQFLFEYFSETQRNKGNFPGRFSGRQFSNSRSEMNVSTLELGDSALYLCASSSDSPNTEAFFGQGTRLTVV.

This chain links TRBV29-1 with TRBJ2-1; D perhaps matches TRBD2 (5 bases). CDR3 size: 12 residues. Germline assignment: CDR1 SQVTM and CDR2 ANQGSEA. V lost 6 bases and J 10 bases, leaving 16 bases between the germline ends. CDR3 sequence reads: CSVVGLQREQFF. The CDR3 nucleotides read TGCAGCGTCGTGGGTCTACAGCGGGAGCAGTTCTTC.

This clone has just one count. The chain's CDR3 is CASSYKGGVRFTEAFF. The CDR3 DNA sequence: TGTGCCAGCAGTTACAAGGGGGGAGTACGGTTCACTGAAGCTTTCTTT. The chain joins TRBV27 to TRBJ1-1; a possible D gene is TRBD1 (6 bases). Germline loops: CDR1 MNHEY, CDR2 SMNVEV (reference sequence). Trimming left V 4 bases short and J 4 bases short, with 19 bases between. The CDR3 totals 16 residues.

This sequence joins TRBV27 and TRBJ2-5; tentatively, D is TRBD2 (6 bases). V was pared by 8 bases and J by 5 bases, with 9 bases between. The CDR3 covers 11 residues. Germline CDR1 MNHEY, CDR2 SMNVEV (reference sequence). CDR3: CASGTLETQYF. DNA for the CDR3: TGTGCCAGCGGGACTTTGGAGACCCAGTACTTC.

As to this clone: One end of the junction is discordant with germline, which a read error may explain. V gene TRBV7-2 combines with J gene TRBJ2-5; D is ambiguous. Germline V CDR1 and CDR2: SGHTA, FQGNSA. The CDR3 contains 15 residues. The CDR3 coding sequence is TGTGCCAGCAGCTTAGCAGAAGTCGGGTTAGAGATCCAGTACTTC. It specifies CASSLAEVGLEIQYF.

The chain uses TRBV7-9 and TRBJ2-7; D may be TRBD1 or TRBD2 (6 bases each). CDR1 is SEHNR, CDR2 FQNEAQ, per germline (reference sequence). The CDR3 loop spans 17 amino acids. V shed 1 base and J shed 0 bases, with 16 bases lying between them. The CDR3 nucleotides are TGTGCCAGCAGCTTAGTGGGGGGCATTGGGAGCTCCTACGAGCAGTACTTC. It translates to CASSLVGGIGSSYEQYF.

In its sample, this clone was seen once. The chain couples TRBV29-1 to TRBJ1-1; D is possibly TRBD1 (5 bases). V was pared by 6 bases and J by 4 bases, with 15 bases between. The germline V gene has CDR1 SQVTM and CDR2 ANQGSEA. This CDR3 is 13 amino acids long. The CDR3 region is CSVYRDSSTEAFF. The CDR3 DNA is TGCAGCGTGTACCGGGACTCTAGCACTGAAGCTTTCTTT.

The rearrangement links TRBV4-1 to TRBJ1-5; D remains unclear. The CDR3 extends over 15 amino acids. V lost 4 bases, J lost 0 bases, and 10 bases lay in between. Germline CDR1 and CDR2: MGHRA and YSYEKL. CDR3 nucleotides: TGCGCCAGCAGCCGGACGGAATATAGCAATCAGCCCCAGCATTTT. Translated: CASSRTEYSNQPQHF.

V is TRBV6-1 and J is TRBJ1-1; tentatively, D is TRBD1 (6 bases). Germline assignment: CDR1 MNHNS and CDR2 SASEGT. V lost 4 bases and J 5 bases, leaving 8 bases between the germline ends. The CDR3 extends over 12 amino acids. The CDR3 region has the DNA TGTGCCAGCAGTGCCAGGGGTACTGAAGCTTTCTTT. Protein sequence: CASSARGTEAFF.

The gene calls are TRBV28 and TRBJ1-1; 7 nucleotides match TRBD1. The length of the CDR3 is 14 residues. Trimming cost V 5 bases and J 4 bases; bases outside gene matches: 7. Germline values: CDR1 MDHEN, CDR2 SYDVKM. The CDR3 loop is CASSMTGSFTEAFF. DNA for the CDR3: TGTGCCAGCAGTATGACAGGGTCTTTCACTGAAGCTTTCTTT.

This chain links TRBV7-9 with TRBJ1-1, with D perhaps matching TRBD1 (5 bases). In germline, CDR1 is SEHNR, CDR2 FQNEAQ (reference sequence). V shed 3 bases and J shed 2 bases, with 10 bases lying between them. The CDR3 is made up of 14 amino acids. The CDR3 region has the DNA TGTGCCAGCAGCTTCCGCGACAGCAACACTGAAGCTTTCTTT. As protein: CASSFRDSNTEAFF.

V gene TRBV27 combines with J gene TRBJ2-2; weak D call: TRBD1 (5 bases). Germline assignment: CDR1 MNHEY and CDR2 SMNVEV (reference sequence). V was shortened by 6 bases and J by 0 bases, with 8 bases between the two germline ends. CDR3 length: 14 amino acids. The CDR3 spells CASSLDTNTGELFF. The CDR3 DNA is TGTGCCAGCAGCCTGGACACGAACACCGGGGAGCTGTTTTTT.

This chain joins TRBV4-2 and TRBJ2-2; perhaps TRBD2 as D (6 bases). Looked up from germline, CDR1 is LGHNA and CDR2 is YNFKEQ. The CDR3 runs 14 residues. V was clipped by 4 bases and J by 6 bases, with 12 bases between them. In DNA, the CDR3 is TGTGCCAGCAGCCCCCGAAGCGGGCCCGGGGAGCTGTTTTTT. It yields the protein CASSPRSGPGELFF.